This T cell receptor beta chain was profiled in a study of circulating and synovial CD4+ cells in juvenile arthritis. Points from the study as a whole: Compared with bulk blood, circulating pathogenic-like lymphocytes shared substantially more CDR3 sequences with synovial T cells.

Sequenced samples came from active juvenile idiopathic arthritis patients. Cells were sorted as HLA-DR+CD14-CD3+CD4+CD25low/- from PBMCs. This CDR3 is built from 11 residues. Trimming stripped 7 bases from V and 10 bases from J, with 14 bases between. Germline V gives CDR1 SQVTM, CDR2 ANQGSEA. With regard to this clone: Antigen unknown.

Clones were read by immunoSEQ multiplex PCR, and TCRdb kept only the in-frame ones, dropping some. The sample shows 1,200 or so clones, approximately 88% of them seen only once. This receptor was identified in a human patient with juvenile idiopathic arthritis. Some clones in this sample may be carry-over from other donors' samples. The sample consisted of HLA-DR+ CD4+ T cells from blood. Subset meaning: circulating pathogenic-like lymphocytes, sorted as HLA-DR+CD14-CD3+CD4+CD25low/- blood T cells. The chain uses TRBV29-1 and TRBJ2-1; no clear D gene. The CDR3 sequence: CSAYIVREQFF. CDR3 in DNA: TGCAGCGCGTACATCGTCAGAGAGCAGTTCTTC.